These 18 T cell receptor beta chains came from one sample sequenced in a study of PD-1 blockade in classical Hodgkin lymphoma. Time point: cycle 4 day 1 (C4D1), after more than five weeks of nivolumab. All the patients suffered relapse after autologous stem cell transplantation, and brentuximab vedotin exposure differed. Sequencing used immunoSEQ multiplex PCR; TCRdb keeps in-frame clones, though not all of them. The table lists about 47,000 clones, 80% of them singletons. The sample here was peripheral blood mononuclear cells (PBMCs), taken before the fourth cycle of nivolumab. Receptors were obtained from a human donor with classical Hodgkin lymphoma.

This clone was counted at least ten times. This chain uses TRBV29-1 with TRBJ1-2; TRBD1 agrees at 10 bases. The CDR3 has 13 amino acids. With V trimmed by 6 bases and J by 4 bases, 5 bases remained unmatched. The germline CDR1 and CDR2 sequences are SQVTM and ANQGSEA. This CDR3 reads CSVPGQGFYGYTF. DNA of the CDR3: TGCAGCGTCCCGGGACAGGGGTTCTATGGCTACACCTTC.

The CDR3 bases are TGTGCCAGCAGCCGAACGACAGGGAGTGCCTATGGCTACACCTTC. Amino acids: CASSRTTGSAYGYTF. V is TRBV11-2 and J is TRBJ1-2; TRBD1 aligns across 7 bases. J gave up 4 bases and V 5 bases, and 10 bases lay outside the gene matches. Germline V gene sequence: CDR1 SGHAT, CDR2 FQNNGV. This CDR3 has 15 amino acids.

This clone was seen just once. The rearrangement joins TRBV14 to TRBJ2-3; D is ambiguous. CDR1 and CDR2 from the germline V gene are SGHDN and FVKESK. The CDR3 extends over 16 amino acids. The V end lost 2 bases, the J end lost 0 bases, and 12 bases lay between the germline ends. CDR3 amino acids: CASSQFSAGSTDTQYF. As DNA, the CDR3 is TGTGCCAGCAGCCAATTTTCGGCCGGGAGCACAGATACGCAGTATTTT.

The chain has TRBV19 and TRBJ1-5, with D tentatively TRBD1 (6 bases). The CDR3 has 17 amino acids. CDR1 is LNHDA and CDR2 is SQIVND in the germline V gene (reference sequence). With 3 bases removed from V and 3 bases from J, the gap between germline ends came to 18 bases. The CDR3 region is CASSIAYGDTINQPQHF. For the CDR3, the DNA is TGTGCCAGTAGTATCGCCTACGGGGACACAATCAATCAGCCCCAGCATTTT.

A note on this clone: Within the sample, other DNA sequences also encode this same CDR3. The genes are TRBV9 and TRBJ1-1; no definite D call. CDR3 length: 15 residues. Trimming shortened V by 0 bases and J by 3 bases, and 12 bases separated the two germline ends. Germline V CDR1 and CDR2: SGDLS, YYNGEE. The CDR3: CASSVEPGMDTEAFF. CDR3 nucleotide sequence: TGTGCCAGCAGCGTAGAACCGGGGATGGACACTGAAGCTTTCTTT.

The V call is TRBV19, the J call TRBJ1-1, with 7 bases identical to TRBD1. V shed 3 bases, J shed 7 bases, and the junction held 5 bases outside the gene matches. The CDR3 runs to 13 residues. Per the germline V gene, CDR1 is LNHDA and CDR2 is SQIVND (reference sequence). The CDR3, as DNA: TGTGCCAGTAGTATCGGCCAGGGGGATGAAGCTTTCTTT. This codes for CASSIGQGDEAFF.

The CDR3 protein is CASSQATGGPSPLHF. As DNA, the CDR3 is TGCGCCAGCAGCCAGGCCACAGGGGGTCCTTCACCCCTCCACTTT. The V gene is TRBV4-3, the J gene TRBJ1-6; 8 bases match TRBD1. Trimming cost V 3 bases and J 9 bases; bases outside gene matches: 7. Germline CDR1 and CDR2: LGHNA and YSLEER. CDR3 length: 15 amino acids.

The chain has TRBV2 and TRBJ2-7; 8 bases map to TRBD1. CDR1 and CDR2 (germline): SNHLY, FYNNEI. The CDR3 runs 15 residues. With V trimmed by 6 bases and J by 3 bases, 10 bases remained unmatched. In nucleotides, the CDR3 is TGTGCCAGCAGAAGCATACAGGGGGTGTTCTACGAGCAGTACTTC. Amino acids: CASRSIQGVFYEQYF.

In this sample, this clone turned up a few times. The sample has other DNA sequences that encode this CDR3 too. The gene calls are TRBV2 and TRBJ1-5, with 10 bases matching TRBD1. Per germline, CDR1 SNHLY and CDR2 FYNNEI. The V and J ends lost 1 base and 5 bases, in that order; junction bases with no gene match: 2. The CDR3 is 15 residues long. CDR3 bases: TGTGCCAGCAGTGAAGGGACAGGGGGTTATCAGCCCCAGCATTTT. This translates into CASSEGTGGYQPQHF.

This clone was counted between two and nine times. This sequence joins TRBV19 and TRBJ1-2; D not certain. Trimming stripped 7 bases from V and 1 base from J, with 7 bases between. This CDR3 is built from 12 residues. The germline gives CDR1 LNHDA, CDR2 SQIVND (reference sequence). CDR3 sequence reads: CASTSDNYGYTF. The CDR3 nucleotides read TGTGCCAGTACGTCCGATAACTATGGCTACACCTTC. The variable domain in full, with the rest retrieved from reference TRBV19 and TRBJ1-2, is DGGITQSPKYLFRKEGQNVTLSCEQNLNHDAMYWYRQDPGQGLRLIYYSQIVNDFQKGDIAEGYSVSREKKESFPLTVTSAQKNPTAFYLCASTSDNYGYTFGSGTRLTVV.

This chain joins TRBV6-1 and TRBJ1-5; D is possibly TRBD1 (5 bases). V lost 6 bases to trimming and J lost 6 bases, with 9 bases between them. The CDR3 sequence is 12 residues long. Germline-derived CDR1 and CDR2 are MNHNS and SASEGT. In DNA, the CDR3 is TGTGCCAGCAGCGTGGGGGGTCAGCCCCAGCATTTT. It translates to CASSVGGQPQHF.

The chain has TRBV18 and TRBJ2-2; no clear D. Germline V gives CDR1 KGHSH, CDR2 LQKENI. This CDR3 spans 15 amino acids. The V gene lost 2 bases and the J gene lost 6 bases, with 13 bases spanning the gap. The CDR3 reads CASSPTPSDAGELFF. CDR3 DNA: TGTGCCAGCTCACCAACACCCAGCGATGCCGGGGAGCTGTTTTTT.

The rearrangement joins TRBV10-3 to TRBJ2-3, with 8 bases fitting TRBD1. CDR1 is ENHRY and CDR2 is SYGVKD in the germline V gene. The J segment lost 0 bases and the V segment lost 9 bases, leaving 5 bases of the junction unmatched. This CDR3 contains 14 residues. CDR3: CAIKGTGSTDTQYF. The CDR3 bases are TGTGCCATAAAGGGGACAGGCAGCACAGATACGCAGTATTTT.

J is TRBJ1-1 and V is TRBV6-4; D uncertain. Trimming cost V 8 bases and J 3 bases, with 7 bases left between them. This CDR3 contains 11 residues. CDR1 and CDR2 from the germline V gene are MRHNA and SNTAGT. CDR3 region: CASPGDTEAFF. The CDR3 DNA reads TGTGCCAGCCCTGGGGACACTGAAGCTTTCTTT.

J is TRBJ1-2 and V is TRBV27; D is perhaps TRBD1 (6 bases). Germline V gene data show CDR1 as MNHEY and CDR2 as SMNVEV (reference sequence). CDR3 size: 15 residues. V was cut by 3 bases and J by 8 bases, with 19 bases left in between. CDR3 sequence: CASSFTRDRSAGYTF. CDR3 sequence (DNA): TGTGCCAGCAGTTTTACCCGAGACAGGTCGGCGGGCTACACCTTC.

The table lists this clone with a few counts. CDR3 region: CASSRRVGTGPNEKLFF. CDR3 in DNA: TGTGCCAGCTCACGCAGGGTCGGGACTGGTCCGAATGAAAAACTGTTTTTT. The rearrangement uses TRBV18 and TRBJ1-4, with a weak D call TRBD1 (5 bases). Per the germline V gene, CDR1 is KGHSH and CDR2 is LQKENI. V shed 4 bases and J shed 5 bases, with 20 bases lying between them. The CDR3 loop spans 17 amino acids. The full variable domain, in which reference TRBV18 and TRBJ1-4 provide the parts outside the CDR3, is NAGVMQNPRHLVRRRGQEARLRCSPMKGHSHVYWYRQLPEEGLKFMVYLQKENIIDESGMPKERFSAEFPKEGPSILRIQQVVRGDSAAYFCASSRRVGTGPNEKLFFGSGTQLSVL.

The V call is TRBV5-1, the J call TRBJ2-3, with TRBD2 matching 15 bases. CDR3 size: 18 residues. Germline V CDR1 and CDR2: SGHRS, YFSETQ. With V trimmed by 5 bases and J by 0 bases, 7 bases remained unmatched. The CDR3 sequence: CASRQGLAGGLSTDTQYF. In nucleotides, the CDR3 is TGCGCCAGCAGACAAGGACTAGCGGGGGGGCTTAGCACAGATACGCAGTATTTT.

The gene calls are TRBV7-8 and TRBJ1-2, with D unresolved. V lost 0 bases and J lost 5, with 10 bases in between. This CDR3 has 14 amino acids. The germline V gene encodes CDR1 SGHVS and CDR2 FQNEAQ. The CDR3 DNA sequence: TGTGCCAGCAGCTTAGCGGACCAACAATATGGCTACACCTTC. Encoded protein: CASSLADQQYGYTF.